Following are 9 T cell receptor beta chains from one sample sequenced in a study of shared clonotypes between healthy human individuals. TCRdb's table, derived via immunoSEQ multiplex PCR, lists solely in-frame clones and lacks some. The repertoire consists of hundreds of thousands of clones, with 72% occurring once and the leading ten covering roughly 1.8%. The sequenced sample was memory CD4+ T cells sorted from blood. Subset in this sample: CD45RA-negative fraction. The receptors shown here come from a woman aged 25-40 years in good health.

There are a few counts of this clone. This chain uses TRBV25-1 with TRBJ2-1; the match to TRBD2 covers 7 bases. This CDR3 contains 16 residues. The trim removed 3 bases at V and 6 bases at J, leaving 11 bases unmatched. Germline CDR1 and CDR2: MGHDK and SYGVNS. The DNA for the CDR3 is TGTGCCAGCAGTGACGCCTGGGACTATTATTCCAATGAGCAGTTCTTC. Its protein is CASSDAWDYYSNEQFF. Complete variable domain (other parts from reference TRBV25-1 and TRBJ2-1): EADIYQTPRYLVIGTGKKITLECSQTMGHDKMYWYQQDPGMELHLIHYSYGVNSTEKGDLSSESTVSRIRTEHFPLTLESARPSHTSQYLCASSDAWDYYSNEQFFGPGTRLTVL.

Ten or more counts support this clone. This chain links TRBV7-2 with TRBJ2-7; TRBD2 agrees at 8 bases. There are 16 residues in the CDR3. From germline, CDR1 is SGHTA and CDR2 FQGNSA. Trimming at V came to 5 bases and at J to 2 bases, leaving 11 bases not matched to a gene. The CDR3 DNA is TGTGCCAGCAGCCAGTCCGCGGTAGCGGGACCCTACGAGCAGTACTTC. It specifies CASSQSAVAGPYEQYF. Drawing the rest from reference TRBV7-2 and TRBJ2-7, the complete variable domain is GAGVSQSPSNKVTEKGKDVELRCDPISGHTALYWYRQSLGQGLEFLIYFQGNSAPDKSGLPSDRFSAERTGGSVSTLTIQRTQQEDSAVYLCASSQSAVAGPYEQYFGPGTRLTVT.

The chain uses TRBV30 and TRBJ1-1; unclear D gene. This CDR3 is built from 12 residues. V was trimmed by 3 bases and J by 1 base, leaving 6 bases between them. In germline, CDR1 is GTSNPN, CDR2 SVGIG (reference sequence). CDR3 in amino acids: CAWRGGNTEAFF. The CDR3, as DNA: TGTGCCTGGAGAGGCGGGAACACTGAAGCTTTCTTT.

V and J are TRBV7-9 and TRBJ2-2; possible D gene TRBD2, 6 bases. Germline values: CDR1 SEHNR, CDR2 FQNEAQ (reference sequence). The CDR3 contains 16 residues. V dropped 5 bases and J dropped 0 bases, with 13 bases sitting between them. The CDR3 protein is CASSLGVAANTGELFF. The CDR3, as DNA: TGTGCCAGCAGCCTGGGGGTAGCGGCGAACACCGGGGAGCTGTTTTTT.

V usage is TRBV28 and J usage is TRBJ2-7, with a possible D match to TRBD1 (6 bases). The germline V and J ends were trimmed by 10 bases and 7 bases, with 17 bases remaining between them. This CDR3 contains 12 residues. The germline gives CDR1 MDHEN, CDR2 SYDVKM. CDR3: CATVDSFSEQYF. The CDR3 DNA follows: TGTGCCACCGTGGACAGCTTTTCGGAGCAGTACTTC.

The chain is built from TRBV28 and TRBJ2-1; TRBD2 matches 8 bases. After removal of 11 bases from V and 9 bases from J, the junction contained 15 bases not matched to a gene. In germline, CDR1 is MDHEN, CDR2 SYDVKM. The CDR3 has 14 amino acids. CDR3 nucleotide sequence: TGTGCCGCACCAAAAGGAAGCGGGAGAGCTGAGCAGTTCTTC. It specifies CAAPKGSGRAEQFF.

The chain carries TRBV19 and TRBJ2-2; tentatively, D is TRBD1 (5 bases). The germline gives CDR1 LNHDA, CDR2 SQIVND (reference sequence). The CDR3 covers 13 residues. The germline V and J ends were trimmed by 7 bases and 3 bases, with 9 bases remaining between them. CDR3 in DNA: TGTGCCAGTATTAGGGGCGACACCGGGGAGCTGTTTTTT. Translation: CASIRGDTGELFF.

This clone was found a few times. CDR3 DNA sequence: TGCAGCGTTGCCGGGACAGTGGGTCTTGGCTACACCTTC. Protein sequence: CSVAGTVGLGYTF. The chain has TRBV29-1 and TRBJ1-2; 7 nucleotides agree with TRBD1. CDR3 length: 13 amino acids. The ends lost 4 bases at V and 7 bases at J; junction bases unmatched: 9. Germline V CDR1 and CDR2: SQVTM, ANQGSEA.

In the case of this clone: A clone one base away is much larger, so this may be a read error. The chain recombines TRBV6-6 with TRBJ2-7; D possibly corresponds to TRBD2 (6 bases). The CDR3 is 14 residues long. Per the germline V gene, CDR1 is MNHNY and CDR2 is SVGAGI (reference sequence). CDR3 amino acids: CASSWGTPSYEQCF. The CDR3 bases are TGTGCCAGCAGTTGGGGGACTCCTTCCTACGAGCAGTGCTTC.